One and the same sample provided the 26 T cell receptor beta chains below, sequenced in a study of blood T cell repertoires in COVID-19. Sequencing used immunoSEQ multiplex PCR; TCRdb keeps in-frame clones, though not all of them. The table records tens of thousands of clones, approximately 91% of them present only once. Sequenced: peripheral blood. Receptors were obtained from a woman between 70 and 85 years old with active COVID-19.

This clone was counted between two and nine times. J is TRBJ2-2 and V is TRBV4-2, with a possible D match to TRBD1 (6 bases). Deletions cut 4 bases from V and 4 bases from J, with 16 bases between. From germline, CDR1 is LGHNA and CDR2 YNFKEQ. This CDR3 region has 16 residues. The CDR3 region is CASSPNRAGGTGELFF. As DNA, the CDR3 is TGTGCCAGCAGCCCGAACAGGGCGGGTGGCACCGGGGAGCTGTTTTTT.

The chain joins TRBV27 to TRBJ1-4; 7 bases agree with TRBD1. Trimming removed 4 bases from V and 2 bases from J; junction bases left unmatched: 10. The germline gives CDR1 MNHEY, CDR2 SMNVEV (reference sequence). This CDR3 region has 17 residues. The CDR3 is CASSSDRSPITNEKLFF. CDR3 DNA: TGTGCCAGCAGTTCGGACAGGAGCCCGATTACTAATGAAAAACTGTTTTTT.

CDR3 sequence reads: CASSPMDRVHGYTF. For the CDR3, the DNA is TGTGCCAGCAGCCCGATGGACAGGGTTCATGGCTACACCTTC. This chain connects TRBV5-8 to TRBJ1-2, with TRBD1 matching over 8 bases. The CDR3 sequence is 14 residues long. Germline V gene data show CDR1 as SGHTS and CDR2 as YDEGEE. The V gene end was trimmed by 4 bases and the J gene end by 6 bases; junction bases not matched to a gene: 8.

A note on this clone: At one boundary the junction diverges from the germline segment, which might be a read error. The V and J genes are TRBV29-1 and TRBJ2-7; 7 bases fit TRBD1. CDR3 length: 14 amino acids. CDR1 and CDR2 from the germline V gene are SQVTM and ANQGSEA. The CDR3 here is CSVPADRVSHEQYF. The CDR3 DNA is TGCAGCGTACCTGCCGACAGGGTCTCCCACGAGCAGTACTTC.

The rearrangement links TRBV10-2 to TRBJ2-7; the D gene is possibly TRBD2 (6 bases). CDR1 is WSHSY, CDR2 SAAADI, per germline. This CDR3 has 12 residues. V lost 6 bases and J lost 7, with 13 bases in between. CDR3 amino acids: CASRVAAGEQYF. In nucleotides, the CDR3 is TGCGCCAGCAGGGTGGCGGCGGGAGAGCAGTACTTC.

This clone was detected once. The J gene is TRBJ2-1, the V gene TRBV11-2; D ambiguous. The germline V and J ends were trimmed by 2 bases and 8 bases, with 7 bases remaining between them. Germline V lookup: CDR1 SGHAT, CDR2 FQNNGV. The CDR3 has 12 amino acids. The CDR3 loop reads CASSLFGDEQFF. CDR3 sequence (DNA): TGTGCCAGCAGCTTATTTGGAGATGAGCAGTTCTTC.

The DNA of the CDR3 is TGCGCCAGCAGCTTGACTAGCTCCTACGAGCAGTACTTC. Translating gives CASSLTSSYEQYF. The rearrangement uses TRBV5-1 and TRBJ2-7; weak D call: TRBD2 (5 bases). The V end lost 1 base, the J end lost 0 bases, and 5 bases lay between the germline ends. The CDR3 is made up of 13 amino acids. Germline assignment: CDR1 SGHRS and CDR2 YFSETQ.

The chain combines TRBV4-1 with TRBJ2-3; TRBD2 aligns across 12 bases. The CDR3 covers 16 residues. J lost 3 bases, V lost 4 bases, and 5 bases had no gene match. Germline CDR1 and CDR2: MGHRA and YSYEKL. This CDR3 reads CASSLTSGRGTDTQYF. CDR3 DNA sequence: TGCGCCAGCAGCCTGACTAGCGGGAGAGGAACAGATACGCAGTATTTT.

The chain is built from TRBV5-1 and TRBJ1-3; TRBD1 matches 11 bases. The CDR3 runs 17 residues. Germline V gene lookup returns CDR1 SGHRS and CDR2 YFSETQ. V was clipped by 1 base and J by 0 bases; unmatched bases: 3. The CDR3 sequence: CASSLHGTGGSGNTIYF. The CDR3 DNA reads TGCGCCAGCAGCTTGCACGGGACAGGGGGCTCTGGAAACACCATATATTTT.

This chain uses TRBV9 with TRBJ2-7; TRBD2 agrees at 14 bases. CDR1 is SGDLS and CDR2 is YYNGEE in the germline V gene. This CDR3 is 17 amino acids long. J gave up 6 bases and V 3 bases, and 11 bases lay outside the gene matches. The CDR3: CASSAPGTSGSRSEQYF. The CDR3, as DNA: TGTGCCAGCAGCGCCCCCGGGACTAGCGGGAGTCGTAGCGAGCAGTACTTC.

V is TRBV11-3 and J is TRBJ2-1; D remains ambiguous. The CDR3 is 15 residues long. From germline, CDR1 is SGHNT and CDR2 YENEEA. Trimming left V 5 bases short and J 2 bases short, with 13 bases between. CDR3 region: CASSTGASTYNEQFF. CDR3 nucleotides: TGTGCCAGCAGCACCGGAGCTTCAACCTACAATGAGCAGTTCTTC.

The chain recombines TRBV5-6 with TRBJ2-2; D might be TRBD2 (5 bases). Germline CDR1 reads SGHDT; CDR2 reads YYEEEE. The CDR3 is made up of 15 amino acids. Trimming pared 3 bases from V and 5 bases from J, leaving 14 bases between. DNA of the CDR3: TGTGCCAGCAGCTCTCTACTAGTTTGGACCGGGGAGCTGTTTTTT. This encodes CASSSLLVWTGELFF.

The V and J genes are TRBV7-9 and TRBJ2-7; TRBD1 agrees at 8 bases. V was pared by 5 bases and J by 3 bases, with 6 bases of the junction left unmatched. This CDR3 is built from 14 residues. The germline V gene has CDR1 SEHNR and CDR2 FQNEAQ (reference sequence). CDR3 in DNA: TGTGCCAGCAGCCACCGGGACAGGAACTACGAGCAGTACTTC. This codes for CASSHRDRNYEQYF. Based on the CDR3 plus reference TRBV7-9 and TRBJ2-7, the full variable domain is DTGVSQNPRHKITKRGQNVTFRCDPISEHNRLYWYRQTLGQGPEFLTYFQNEAQLEKSRLLSDRFSAERPKGSFSTLEIQRTEQGDSAMYLCASSHRDRNYEQYFGPGTRLTVT.

This chain connects TRBV25-1 to TRBJ2-1; D is ambiguous. The germline V gene has CDR1 MGHDK and CDR2 SYGVNS. The CDR3 covers 12 residues. With 8 bases removed from V and 11 bases from J, the gap between germline ends came to 16 bases. CDR3 in amino acids: CASEEWVDKQFF. The CDR3 nucleotides read TGTGCCAGCGAGGAATGGGTCGATAAGCAGTTCTTC.

The gene calls are TRBV25-1 and TRBJ1-2, with a possible D match to TRBD1 (5 bases). This CDR3 is 14 amino acids long. Germline loops: CDR1 MGHDK, CDR2 SYGVNS. The V and J ends lost 1 base and 6 bases respectively, with 12 bases between them. CDR3 in amino acids: CASSEFEGGDGYTF. The CDR3 region has the DNA TGTGCCAGCAGTGAATTCGAGGGAGGGGATGGCTACACCTTC.

This chain links TRBV9 with TRBJ2-2, with D unresolved. Germline V CDR1 and CDR2: SGDLS, YYNGEE. V was cut by 4 bases and J by 5 bases, with 6 bases left in between. This CDR3 has 12 amino acids. The CDR3, as DNA: TGTGCCAGCAGCCCTACGACCGGGGAGCTGTTTTTT. This gives the protein CASSPTTGELFF.

CDR3: CASSSGGQELTDTQYF. The DNA of the CDR3 is TGTGCCAGCAGTTCAGGCGGACAGGAGCTCACAGATACGCAGTATTTT. The chain has TRBV6-6 and TRBJ2-3, with 7 bases identical to TRBD1. The CDR3 extends over 16 amino acids. With V trimmed by 4 bases and J by 2 bases, 9 bases remained unmatched. CDR1 is MNHNY, CDR2 SVGAGI, per germline (reference sequence).

V is TRBV21-1 and J is TRBJ1-1; the table's D call, TRBD1, has no DNA check behind it. TRBV21-1 is annotated as a pseudogene. The CDR3 has 19 residues. The CDR3 sequence is CASSKLGRDRGQGNTEAFF. CDR3 bases: TGTGCCAGCAGCAAATTGGGGCGGGACAGGGGGCAGGGGAACACTGAAGCTTTCTTT.

The chain has TRBV5-1 and TRBJ1-4; D is ambiguous. The CDR3 length is 12 residues. Trimming took 4 bases from V and 7 from J, leaving 8 bases between them. Germline loops: CDR1 SGHRS, CDR2 YFSETQ. CDR3 protein: CASSPPGEKLFF. The CDR3 coding sequence is TGCGCCAGCAGCCCCCCCGGTGAAAAACTGTTTTTT. Based on the CDR3 plus reference TRBV5-1 and TRBJ1-4, the full variable domain is KAGVTQTPRYLIKTRGQQVTLSCSPISGHRSVSWYQQTPGQGLQFLFEYFSETQRNKGNFPGRFSGRQFSNSRSEMNVSTLELGDSALYLCASSPPGEKLFFGSGTQLSVL.

The chain carries TRBV15 and TRBJ1-2; 8 bases agree with TRBD1. The CDR3 length is 13 residues. Unmatched junction bases numbered 3, after V lost 5 bases and J lost 4 bases. CDR1 is LNHNV and CDR2 is YYDKDF in the germline V gene (reference sequence). As DNA, the CDR3 is TGTGCCACCAGCTGGACAGGGACCTATGGCTACACCTTC. Protein sequence: CATSWTGTYGYTF.

The chain couples TRBV27 to TRBJ2-7; no clear D. The CDR3 length is 14 residues. Trimming pared 2 bases from V and 4 bases from J, leaving 12 bases between. Germline V lookup: CDR1 MNHEY, CDR2 SMNVEV (reference sequence). This CDR3 is CASSLNVRGYEQYF. In nucleotides, the CDR3 is TGTGCCAGCAGTTTAAACGTGCGAGGTTACGAGCAGTACTTC.

The rearrangement links TRBV9 to TRBJ2-5; tentatively, D is TRBD2 (5 bases). V dropped 4 bases and J dropped 0 bases, with 10 bases sitting between them. The CDR3 loop spans 14 amino acids. Germline V gene lookup returns CDR1 SGDLS and CDR2 YYNGEE. CDR3 sequence: CASSPSGNQETQYF. The DNA for the CDR3 is TGTGCCAGCAGCCCATCGGGGAACCAAGAGACCCAGTACTTC.

This chain links TRBV24-1 with TRBJ2-7, with 7 nucleotides matching TRBD1. This CDR3 spans 16 amino acids. V dropped 3 bases and J dropped 0; count of bases not matched to a gene: 7. The germline gives CDR1 KGHDR, CDR2 SFDVKD. The CDR3 nucleotides read TGTGCCACCAGTGATCCGACAGGGACGGGCTCCTACGAGCAGTACTTC. Its protein is CATSDPTGTGSYEQYF.

DNA of the CDR3: TGTGCCAGTAGTATCCTACGCGGGGGGGGAAATACGCAGTATTTT. Residues: CASSILRGGGNTQYF. V is TRBV19 and J is TRBJ2-3, with 9 bases identical to TRBD2. Per the germline V gene, CDR1 is LNHDA and CDR2 is SQIVND (reference sequence). The CDR3 extends over 15 amino acids. The V gene end was trimmed by 3 bases and the J gene end by 7 bases; junction bases not matched to a gene: 8.

This clone has only a few counts. This rearrangement joins TRBV6-1 to TRBJ2-7; 7 nucleotides match TRBD2. With V trimmed by 3 bases and J by 0 bases, 5 bases remained unmatched. This CDR3 is 15 amino acids long. CDR1 and CDR2 from the germline V gene are MNHNS and SASEGT. In DNA, the CDR3 is TGTGCCAGCAGTGACGAGGCGGGAGTCTCCTACGAGCAGTACTTC. Amino acid sequence: CASSDEAGVSYEQYF.

V usage is TRBV9 and J usage is TRBJ2-5, with D unresolved. Trimming left V 2 bases short and J 5 bases short, with 13 bases between. The CDR3 is 14 residues long. Germline V CDR1 and CDR2: SGDLS, YYNGEE. The CDR3 region has the DNA TGTGCCAGCAGCGTCGACCCCCAGCGTGAGACCCAGTACTTC. Residues: CASSVDPQRETQYF.